These 3 T cell receptor beta chains were sequenced from one sample in a study of beta chain features in type 1 diabetes. Their antigens remain unidentified. Expressed TCRB transcripts were sequenced after all isolated RNA was converted to cDNA. Assay used: immunoSEQ multiplex PCR; TCRdb lists only in-frame clones, some missing. The profile covers hundreds of thousands of clones, with about 15% appearing a single time and 0.015% to 0.019% taken by the ten largest. Broader study findings: Researchers report that Type 1 diabetes patients had moderately but significantly shorter TCRB CDR3s across all four CD4+ subsets.

The sequenced material came from naive CD4+ T cells from blood. All receptors come from a man between 18 and 29 years old with type 1 diabetes.

This chain joins TRBV7-2 and TRBJ2-1; 9 nucleotides match TRBD1. After removal of 0 bases from V and 9 bases from J, the junction contained 6 bases not matched to a gene. From germline, CDR1 is SGHTA and CDR2 FQGNSA. The CDR3 length is 15 residues. CDR3 coding DNA: TGTGCCAGCAGCTTAGCGGGACAGGGTTTAATTGAGCAGTTCTTC. Residues: CASSLAGQGLIEQFF.

The V gene is TRBV2, the J gene TRBJ2-7, with a weak D call TRBD1 (5 bases). The germline V gene encodes CDR1 SNHLY and CDR2 FYNNEI. Trimming stripped 6 bases from V and 4 bases from J, with 7 bases between. This CDR3 is 11 amino acids long. CDR3 in amino acids: CASRGPYEQYF. The CDR3 DNA is TGTGCCAGCAGGGGGCCGTACGAGCAGTACTTC.

This chain connects TRBV7-6 to TRBJ2-1; TRBD2 aligns across 15 bases. This CDR3 has 16 residues. Germline values: CDR1 SGHVS, CDR2 FNYEAQ. The ends lost 5 bases at V and 9 bases at J; junction bases unmatched: 8. For the CDR3, the DNA is TGTGCCAGCAGCAGCAGAGGGACTAGCGGGAGGACTGAGCAGTTCTTC. This codes for CASSSRGTSGRTEQFF.